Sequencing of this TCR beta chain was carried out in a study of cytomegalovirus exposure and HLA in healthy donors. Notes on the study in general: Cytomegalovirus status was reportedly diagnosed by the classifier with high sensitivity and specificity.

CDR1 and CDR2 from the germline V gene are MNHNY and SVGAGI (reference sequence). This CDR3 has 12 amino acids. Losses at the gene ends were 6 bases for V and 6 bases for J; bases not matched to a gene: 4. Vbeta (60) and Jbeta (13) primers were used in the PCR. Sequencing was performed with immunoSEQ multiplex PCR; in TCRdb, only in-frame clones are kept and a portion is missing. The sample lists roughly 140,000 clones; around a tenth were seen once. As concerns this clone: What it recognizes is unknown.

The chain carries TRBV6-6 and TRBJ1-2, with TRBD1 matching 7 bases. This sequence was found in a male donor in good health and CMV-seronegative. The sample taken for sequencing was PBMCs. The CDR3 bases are TGTGCCAGCAGATCGACAGGGAATGGCTACACCTTC. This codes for CASRSTGNGYTF.